The text below deals with one T cell receptor (beta chain). Its antigen is not identified. This record belongs to a study of cytomegalovirus exposure and HLA in healthy donors. PCR amplification relied on 60 Vbeta primers (plus 13 Jbeta primers). Assay: immunoSEQ multiplex PCR; the TCRdb copy retains only in-frame clones and omits some. The sample has 65,000 to 95,000 clones; 65% to 80% are singletons. Study findings and constraints: The study assumed roughly uniform donor sequencing depth for presence/absence analyses. Of the V segments, some could not be distinguished, including TRBV6-2 and TRBV6-3, and were excluded. TCR beta V- and J-gene trimming was later associated with a missense DCLRE1C variant.

The CDR3 covers 12 residues. V was pared by 8 bases and J by 1 base, with 8 bases between. Germline CDR1 and CDR2: MNHNS and SASEGT. The rearrangement links TRBV6-1 to TRBJ1-1; possibly TRBD1 for D (5 bases). The TCR was taken from a human donor in good health. The sample was PBMCs. Here the CDR3 reads CASRTQNTEAFF. The CDR3 DNA reads TGTGCCAGCCGGACACAGAACACTGAAGCTTTCTTT.